Listed below are T cell receptor beta chains from one sample, sequenced in a study of blood T cell repertoires in COVID-19. Some clones are missing from TCRdb's copy, which holds only in-frame ones; the method was immunoSEQ multiplex PCR. Of about 100,000 clones in the sample, 70% to 80% were seen once. Sequencing input: peripheral blood. The receptor source for this set is a human donor in a cohort sampled during active COVID-19. The CDR3 runs from the conserved cysteine through the conserved F or W. A D gene is named only where the DNA matches it firmly. Not every row has a clone size; where given, it reads once, few, many or a size class.

once | TRBJ2-3 | TRBV5-8 | . | TGTGCCAGCAGCCCCGAGGCGGGCACAGATACGCAGTATTTT | CASSPEAGTDTQYF
few | TRBJ1-2 | TRBV5-1 | . | TGCGCCAGCAGCTTGGACGGGGAGCCCATCGATGGCTACACCTTC | CASSLDGEPIDGYTF
. | TRBJ2-7 | TRBV7-2 | TRBD2 | TGTGCCAGCAGCGTAGCGGGGAGGGCCTACGAGCAGTACTTC | CASSVAGRAYEQYF
. | TRBJ2-1 | TRBV11-2 | TRBD2 | TGTGCCAGCAGCTTTCGCGCTCCGGGACTAGCGCTTTACAATGAGCAGTTCTTC | CASSFRAPGLALYNEQFF
. | TRBJ2-7 | TRBV9 | TRBD1 | TGTGCCAGCAGCCCAGGAGGGGGGACAGGGGTTTACGAGCAGTACTTC | CASSPGGGTGVYEQYF
. | TRBJ1-4 | TRBV5-1 | . | TGCGCCAGCAGCTTGGAAGGTGGGGAGGAAAAACTGTTTTTT | CASSLEGGEEKLFF
. | TRBJ2-2 | TRBV7-9 | . | TGTGCCAGCAGCCCAAGATCTCAGGGGAACACCGGGGAGCTGTTTTTT | CASSPRSQGNTGELFF
few | TRBJ2-3 | TRBV5-6 | TRBD2 | TGTGCCAGCAGCCCACTTGCTAGCGGACCAAGCACAGATACGCAGTATTTT | CASSPLASGPSTDTQYF
. | TRBJ2-5 | TRBV5-1 | . | TGCGCCAGCAGCTCGGAGGCGTCTACGGAGACCCAGTACTTC | CASSSEASTETQYF
. | TRBJ2-1 | TRBV6-1 | . | TGTGCCAGCAGTGAAGCGCATCTGGGGGCCTCCTACAATGAGCAGTTCTTC | CASSEAHLGASYNEQFF
. | TRBJ2-7 | TRBV6-5 | TRBD2 | TGTGCCAGCAGCGAGACTAGCGGGAGTTACTCCGAGCAGTACTTC | CASSETSGSYSEQYF
. | TRBJ1-6 | TRBV10-3 | . | TGTGCCATCAGGTCACGGGACACTGGCAATTCACCCCTCCACTTT | CAIRSRDTGNSPLHF
once | TRBJ2-7 | TRBV23-1 | TRBD2 | TGCGCCAGCAGTCATGCCAAATTTAGCGGGAGGGCCGAGTACGAGCAGTACTTC | CASSHAKFSGRAEYEQYF
. | TRBJ2-3 | TRBV19 | TRBD2 | TGTGCCAGTAGTTCCCGGGGACTAGCGGGAGGGAGGACAGATACGCAGTATTTT | CASSSRGLAGGRTDTQYF
. | TRBJ1-3 | TRBV10-3 | . | TGTGCCATCAGTGAGTCAACTAACACCATATATTTT | CAISESTNTIYF
. | TRBJ1-1 | TRBV7-9 | . | TGTGCCAGCAGCTTAGGCGGTCTTCGGACTGAAGCTTTCTTT | CASSLGGLRTEAFF
. | TRBJ2-1 | TRBV27 | TRBD1 | TGTGCCAGCAGTTTGGGACAGGGGAACAATGAGCAGTTCTTC | CASSLGQGNNEQFF
. | TRBJ2-3 | TRBV29-1 | TRBD2 | TGCAGCGTTACCCCCGCTAGCGGGAGGACAGATACGCAGTATTTT | CSVTPASGRTDTQYF
. | TRBJ2-1 | TRBV11-1 | TRBD2 | TGTGCCAGCAGCTTAGGTCTAGCGGGACACAATGAGCAGTTCTTC | CASSLGLAGHNEQFF
once | TRBJ1-1 | TRBV5-1 | . | TGCGCCAGCGGGCAGAACGTTCTGGTGCAAACTGAAGCTTTCTTT | CASGQNVLVQTEAFF
. | TRBJ2-1 | TRBV9 | . | TGTGCCAGCAGCGTAGGGGTTAGCGGCTACTACAATGAGCAGTTCTTC | CASSVGVSGYYNEQFF
. | TRBJ2-2 | TRBV6-6 | TRBD2 | TGTGCCAGCAGTTGGGGGACTAGCGGAGTCTCCGGGGAGCTGTTTTTT | CASSWGTSGVSGELFF
. | TRBJ2-2 | TRBV3-1/TRBV3-2 | . | TGTGCCAGCAGCCAAGTTCGAGACACCGGGGAGCTGTTTTTT | CASSQVRDTGELFF
. | TRBJ2-1 | TRBV6-6 | TRBD2 | TGTGCCAGCAGCCCCCGAGAGGTAGCGGGAGACAATGAGCAGTTCTTC | CASSPREVAGDNEQFF
. | TRBJ2-1 | TRBV19 | . | TGTGCCAGTAGTAACCCTAGCGCCAAGGGCGGCGAGCAGTTCTTC | CASSNPSAKGGEQFF
. | TRBJ2-7 | TRBV2 | TRBD2 | TGTGCCAGCGCGGGGGGGGAAATCGAGCAGTACTTC | CASAGGEIEQYF
. | TRBJ1-3 | TRBV27 | . | TGTGCCAGCAGTTTGGGGGCTTATGGAAACACCATATATTTT | CASSLGAYGNTIYF